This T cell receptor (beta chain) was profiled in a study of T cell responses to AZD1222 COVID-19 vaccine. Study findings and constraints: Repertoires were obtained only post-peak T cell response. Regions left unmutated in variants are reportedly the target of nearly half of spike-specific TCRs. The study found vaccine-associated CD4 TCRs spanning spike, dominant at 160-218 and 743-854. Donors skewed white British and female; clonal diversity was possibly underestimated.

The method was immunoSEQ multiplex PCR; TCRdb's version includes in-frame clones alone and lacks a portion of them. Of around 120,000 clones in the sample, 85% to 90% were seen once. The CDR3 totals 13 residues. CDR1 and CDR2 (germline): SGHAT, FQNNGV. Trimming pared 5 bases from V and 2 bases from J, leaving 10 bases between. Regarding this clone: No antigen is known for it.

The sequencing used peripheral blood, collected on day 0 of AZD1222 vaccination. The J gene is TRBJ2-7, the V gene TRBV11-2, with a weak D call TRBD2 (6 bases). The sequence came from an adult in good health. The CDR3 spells CASSMGGPYEQYF. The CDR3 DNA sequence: TGTGCCAGCAGCATGGGGGGACCCTACGAGCAGTACTTC.